The 5 T cell receptor beta chains in this list originate from one sample, sequenced in a study of blood T cell repertoires in COVID-19. Clones were sequenced by immunoSEQ multiplex PCR, and TCRdb holds only the in-frame ones, with some missing. The data show around 250,000 clones, roughly 88% seen once. Sequencing was performed on PBMCs or T cells enriched from blood (not recorded which). Receptor source: a woman between 40 and 55 years old who had been exposed to COVID-19.

The rearrangement uses TRBV4-2 and TRBJ2-6, with D possibly being TRBD2 (5 bases). The CDR3 is 16 amino acids. V dropped 1 base and J dropped 0 bases, with 7 bases sitting between them. CDR1 LGHNA and CDR2 YNFKEQ come from the germline V gene. CDR3 amino acids: CASSQAGISGANVLTF. CDR3 nucleotides: TGTGCCAGCAGCCAAGCGGGGATCTCTGGGGCCAACGTCCTGACTTTC.

This chain connects TRBV30 to TRBJ2-3, with 8 bases identical to TRBD2. Per the germline V gene, CDR1 is GTSNPN and CDR2 is SVGIG (reference sequence). The CDR3 runs 13 residues. With 4 bases clipped from V and 5 bases from J, the junction kept 5 bases outside the gene matches. For the CDR3, the DNA is TGTGCCTGGAAGCGGGGGACGGTAGATACGCAGTATTTT. The encoded protein is CAWKRGTVDTQYF. Variable domain in full (rest from reference TRBV30 and TRBJ2-3): SQTIHQWPATLVQPVGSPLSLECTVEGTSNPNLYWYRQAAGRGLQLLFYSVGIGQISSEVPQNLSASRPQDRQFILSSKKLLLSDSGFYLCAWKRGTVDTQYFGPGTRLTVL.

The CDR3 nucleotides read TGCGCCAGCAGCTTAGGAAACAGGGCCAATAATGAAAAACTGTTTTTT. Amino acid sequence: CASSLGNRANNEKLFF. This rearrangement joins TRBV5-1 to TRBJ1-4; weak D call: TRBD1 (6 bases). This CDR3 spans 16 amino acids. The ends were cut back, 2 bases at V and 4 bases at J, with 15 bases in the middle. The V gene's germline CDR1 is SGHRS and CDR2 YFSETQ.

The genes are TRBV13 and TRBJ2-1; TRBD2 might be the D (6 bases). The CDR3 consists of 14 residues. V shed 5 bases and J shed 5 bases, with 13 bases lying between them. The germline gives CDR1 PRHDT, CDR2 FYEKMQ (reference sequence). The CDR3 spells CASSPSSENNEQFF. The CDR3 bases are TGTGCCAGCAGCCCATCTAGCGAAAACAATGAGCAGTTCTTC.

The chain is built from TRBV5-6 and TRBJ2-3, with 7 bases identical to TRBD1. Germline assignment: CDR1 SGHDT and CDR2 YYEEEE. V lost 2 bases to trimming and J lost 2 bases; unmatched junction nucleotides: 2. The CDR3 runs 14 residues. CDR3: CASSFGQATDTQYF. Written as DNA, the CDR3 is TGTGCCAGCAGCTTTGGACAGGCCACAGATACGCAGTATTTT.